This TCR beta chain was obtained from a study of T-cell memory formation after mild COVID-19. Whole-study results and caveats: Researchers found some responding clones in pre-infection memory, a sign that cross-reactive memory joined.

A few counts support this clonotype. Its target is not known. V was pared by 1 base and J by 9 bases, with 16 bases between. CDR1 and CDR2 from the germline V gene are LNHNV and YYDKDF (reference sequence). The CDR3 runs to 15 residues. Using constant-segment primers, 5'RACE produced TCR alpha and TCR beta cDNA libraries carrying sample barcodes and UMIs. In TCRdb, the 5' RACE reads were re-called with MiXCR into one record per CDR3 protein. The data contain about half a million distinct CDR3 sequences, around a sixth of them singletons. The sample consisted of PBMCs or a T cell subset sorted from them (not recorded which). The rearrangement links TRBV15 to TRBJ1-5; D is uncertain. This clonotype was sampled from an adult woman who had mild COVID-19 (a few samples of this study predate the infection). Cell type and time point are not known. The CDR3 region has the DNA TGTGCCACCAGCAGAGCTAGAAACAGCCCTGGGCCCCAGCATTTT. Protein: CATSRARNSPGPQHF. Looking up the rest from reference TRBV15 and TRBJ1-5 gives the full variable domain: DAMVIQNPRYQVTQFGKPVTLSCSQTLNHNVMYWYQQKSSQAPKLLFHYYDKDFNNEADTPDNFQSRRPNTSFCFLDIRSPGLGDTAMYLCATSRARNSPGPQHFGDGTRLSIL.